This T cell receptor beta chain came from a study of cytomegalovirus exposure and HLA in healthy donors (dated by TCRdb to between 2016 and 2019). About the full investigation: An earlier analysis of more than 550 of the donors reported 276 Gb of sequence data and 95 million to 130 million unique TCR beta sequences obtained from roughly 170 million T cells. A later genetic analysis took genome-wide SNP genotypes for about three fifths of the 666 donors and used that subset as a discovery cohort. The study used immunosequencing to profile the T cell repertoires of several hundred subjects and linked those repertoires to cytomegalovirus serostatus. On average, roughly 200,000 unique TCR beta nucleotide sequences were sequenced per donor among several hundred genotyped donors of the cohort, with roughly 18% of those sequences being non-productive. HLA typing included class I and class II loci at four-digit resolution. Every repertoire in the discovery cohort had been generated on one and the same sequencing platform. About 280 gigabases of sequencing data and some 85 million unique TCR sequences were included in an early release covering about 700 HLA-typed donors. In the later analysis, no new phenotypic data were used to find candidate immune exposures; instead, reliance was placed on TCR beta sequences and their occurrence across donors. A later analysis re-examined previously published TCR beta repertoires from roughly 650 donors and added high-resolution HLA genotyping to investigate patterns of TCR occurrence. To decide whether each TCR beta V gene segment behaved as functional or pseudogenic, an earlier analysis of some 600 of the donors relied on high-throughput TCR beta sequencing. A few DR-DQ haplotypes were handled as single units for association and clustering because linkage in the cohort was strong. Along with the approximately 670-subject first cohort, a separate validation cohort of some 130 different subjects was used. Donor age, sex, ethnicity and CMV serostatus were compiled alongside the repertoire data. Among the approximately 400 genotyped donors, roughly 80% belonged to the genetic ancestry cluster associated with self-reported Caucasian donors. The study aimed to test whether signatures of past pathogen exposure could be identified by cataloging public T cell receptors. To predict cytomegalovirus infection status, the study combined high-throughput TCR immunosequencing, statistical association of individual TCRs with disease status, and machine learning. The number of donors typed differed by locus, with about 620-630 for A, B, C, DRB1 and DQB1, over 500 for DQA1, approximately 580 for DPA1, and 450 to 480 for DPB1. Here is what the overall study found, with its caveats: The sequencing pipeline was judged likely to have produced a cluster of highly shared sequence variants as a technical artifact. In a later analysis, the rate of TCR association differed among HLA loci, with DRB1 alleles having the most associated TCRs and HLA-C alleles having the fewest. An association between a missense DCLRE1C variant and V-gene and J-gene trimming of TCR beta chains was found in a later genetic analysis and replicated in an independent cohort. Only TCR beta chains were sequenced in this cohort, and the absence of alpha or paired-chain data limited detectable features. Several of the top co-occurrence clusters appeared to be linked to parvovirus B19, influenza, CMV and Epstein-Barr virus, according to a later analysis. While some public TCRs were present in many individuals, most TCR sequences turned up only very rarely across donors. In a later analysis, some 18,000 TCR beta sequences were associated with specific HLA alleles at a false discovery rate of 0.05. Cytomegalovirus status was reported to be diagnosed by the classifier with high specificity and sensitivity in both the original and validation cohorts. Because HLA typing was missing for some donors at each locus, association tests included only the typed subset. A later genetic analysis reported fewer N-insertions in productive TCRs among donors in an Asian-associated ancestry cluster than the roughly 700-donor mean. Because counts were too low, seventeen rarely observed V segments, including chromosome 9 orphons, were left out of the earlier analysis of a few hundred of the donors. A further reported finding was that TCR beta sequences accurately predicted the HLA-A and HLA-B alleles for most subjects in the first cohort. Because the 87-base-pair reads could not distinguish some IMGT-functional V segments, including TRBV6-2 and TRBV6-3, those segments were excluded. The study listed around 160 TCR beta chains as associated with cytomegalovirus. In vitro tests confirmed that a few of the cytomegalovirus-associated TCR beta chains recognize cytomegalovirus antigens. Compared with equally common non-associated chains, HLA-associated TCR beta chains in a later analysis were more clonally expanded and had lower generation probabilities. Presence/absence analyses assumed roughly uniform sequencing depth across donors, an assumption that may not hold. According to a later analysis, most CMV-associated TCR beta chains appeared to be HLA-restricted, and the HLA associations seemed to be driven largely by CMV exposure. Assigning TCR associations to individual alleles was difficult when HLA alleles, especially DR and DQ, strongly co-occurred. Linkage disequilibrium might explain the correlated functional status among segregating V segments, but an unknown experimental factor could not be ruled out. For the cohort, immune exposure information was limited to CMV serostatus. In an earlier analysis of several hundred of the donors, most TCR beta V segments were observed in productive rearrangements about 90% or about 30% of the time, broadly matching IMGT annotations. According to the authors, the approach could potentially be generalized to other disease states and immunological phenotypes.

Library method: the immunoSEQ multiplex PCR assay. For the multiplex PCR, a mixture combining 60 forward primers for TCR Vbeta segments and 13 reverse primers for TCR Jbeta segments was used. The CDR3 region of rearranged TCR beta genes was amplified from genomic DNA with a multiplex PCR assay. The amplified TCR beta libraries were sequenced on the Illumina HiSeq System as 87-base-pair reads. The study's processing was this. Across the roughly 600 repertoires, a later analysis counted 78 million or so unique TCR beta chains, 9.5 million to 13 million of which were shared by at least two donors. Raw reads were error-corrected and collapsed into unique sequences by a nearest-neighbor algorithm in which closely related sequences were merged to remove PCR and sequencing errors. Alignment of CDR3 sequences to IMGT reference sequences was used to assign V, D and J gene segments. For a sequence to be retained, at least a six-nucleotide match to both a V gene segment and a J gene segment was required. A rearrangement counted as productive if the CDR3 had no stop codons and remained in frame with V and J, and every other rearrangement counted as non-productive. CDR3 was defined according to IMGT convention as the region running from the second conserved V-encoded cysteine to the conserved J-encoded phenylalanine. The earlier analysis of 500 to 650 of the donors excluded any sequence lacking an unambiguous match to a single V gene segment. In an earlier analysis of 587 of the donors, V segments were called functional above 56.7% productive rearrangements and were called segregating when the between-donor standard deviation exceeded 5%. A statistical classification framework was built to diagnose cytomegalovirus status from the catalog of TCR beta chain sequences. A later analysis assigned V and J genes by comparing TCR nucleotide sequences with IMGT/GENE-DB human TR gene sequences. A later analysis assigned CDR3 sequences and most-parsimonious VDJ recombination scenarios with the TCRdist pipeline. In a later analysis, each TCR beta chain was defined by its CDR3 amino acid sequence together with its V-gene family, and reads without a unique V-gene family were excluded. A later analysis removed 592 highly shared, low-generation-probability nucleotide sequences to deal with suspected cross-contamination and a sequencing artifact. For each public chain, a later analysis derived a clonal expansion index from normalized ranks of inferred template counts within each repertoire. In a later analysis, generation probabilities were computed with a VDJ recombination model fitted to out-of-frame rearrangements, and the resulting probabilities were checked against IGoR. Hypergeometric tests were used in a later analysis to score TCR-TCR, TCR-HLA and TCR-CMV co-occurrence, with a repertoire-size bias correction applied to the TCR pairs. In a later analysis, false discovery rates were estimated by permuting HLA or CMV assignments 20 times. In a later analysis, co-occurring TCRs were grouped using DBSCAN, with TCRdist sequence similarity added in when clustering inside HLA-allele-positive subsets. Co-occurrence clustering excluded repertoires with fewer than 30,000 or more than 120,000 public chains, plus five with anomalous nucleotide sharing. Here the immuneACCESS table is served through TCRdb, limited to in-frame sequences with V and J called. Missing clones are a known gap in these copies; in checked studies unresolved V genes cover under half, and the rest lacks a known reason. V, J and clone size were drawn from that table, and D and trimming were deduced from the DNA. The sample includes some 190,000 clones, with about four fifths observed a single time. The ten largest clones add up to about 3% of the sample.

In total, fewer than 750 healthy bone marrow donors made up the cohort. All cohort members were sampled while nominally healthy, although unrecorded immune exposures were likely present. The donor tested CMV seronegative and was one of the 352 seronegative cohort members. A peripheral blood sample was provided by each donor, and peripheral blood mononuclear cells were used for TCR beta sequencing. The Qiagen DNeasy Blood Extraction Kit was used to extract genomic DNA from the blood cell samples. Details on this clone: What antigen it recognizes has not been identified. No much larger clone is present one base from it, and per-base qualities are unavailable.

V is reduced by 3 bases and J by 7 bases, leaving a spacing of 22 bases between them. Sequences MNHEY (CDR1) and SMNVEV (CDR2) are obtained from the germline V gene (reference sequence). The CDR3 has 16 amino acids, counting the end cysteine and phenylalanine. This entry keeps only the CDR3 DNA: 48 bases, framed from base 1. The receptor's source is a female donor in good health and CMV-seronegative. Sequenced material: PBMCs. Recombination linked TRBV27 to TRBJ2-7; a tentative D call is TRBD2 (6 bases match). The nucleotide sequence is TGTGCCAGCAGTTTGAAGGAGGTGACTAGACCGAGGGAGCAGTACTTC. This encodes CASSLKEVTRPREQYF.